This is a list of T cell receptor beta chains from one sample in a study of metastatic and nonmetastatic thyroid tumors. TCRdb re-called the PCR reads via MiXCR. The sample contains roughly 14,000 clones, approximately 30% of which appear only once. The sequencing input was blood. The receptors shown here come from a female donor with papillary thyroid cancer or a benign thyroid nodule (not recorded which). Some clones in this sample may be carry-over from other donors' samples. Both conserved end residues are part of each CDR3. Each record gives: V gene, J gene, CDR3 protein.

TRBV5-1,TRBJ2-7,CASSPDGPSYEQYF
TRBV28,TRBJ1-4,CASSLVGVKLFF
TRBV12-3/TRBV12-4,TRBJ1-1,CASRKQGYTEAFF
TRBV5-6,TRBJ1-2,CASSDTGDGYTF
TRBV4-1,TRBJ2-1,CASSDGGSSYNEQFF
TRBV30,TRBJ2-1,CAWSSSYNEQFF
TRBV20-1,TRBJ1-5,CSARDLWGQPQHF
TRBV18,TRBJ2-7,CASSPHPPPEVQYF
TRBV12-3/TRBV12-4,TRBJ2-4,CASTDSGGAKNIQYF
TRBV20-1,TRBJ1-6,CSARDRLYNSPLHF
TRBV11-2,TRBJ2-2,CANSFLGQLAGELFF
TRBV7-9,TRBJ2-1,CASSPIGGFREQFF
TRBV5-1,TRBJ1-1,CASSLSIGDVEAFF
TRBV10-1,TRBJ2-7,CASSAAVIGEQYF
TRBV12-3/TRBV12-4,TRBJ2-7,CASSFGDYYEQYF
TRBV20-1,TRBJ2-7,CSARDRELTYEQYF